Below, one T cell receptor (beta chain) is given with its context. This sample was taken from a study of early T cells in non-severe SARS-CoV-2 infection. TCRdb ran MiXCR on the 5' RACE reads and lists one entry per CDR3 protein. The sample holds tens of thousands of distinct CDR3 sequences; less than 9.5% are singletons and the top ten take about 3.4%. Trimming removed 5 bases from V and 0 bases from J, with 13 bases in between. In germline, CDR1 is SEHNR, CDR2 FQNEAQ (reference sequence). The CDR3 is 16 amino acids. V usage is TRBV7-9 and J usage is TRBJ2-2, with D unresolved. The TCR comes from an adult who was a healthcare worker with PCR-confirmed SARS-CoV-2 infection or an uninfected control (not recorded which). Sequencing was performed on whole blood. The CDR3 is CASSTDTAANTGELFF. The CDR3 coding sequence is TGTGCCAGCAGCACAGACACCGCCGCGAACACCGGGGAGCTGTTTTTT.